The text below deals with one TCR beta chain. The same CDR3 also results from other DNA sequences found in this sample. These data originate in a study of blood T cell repertoires in COVID-19. About the research overall: PBMCs, B-cell-depleted T cells, or T cells provided the cDNA or gDNA that made up the material.

Germline assignment: CDR1 MNHEY and CDR2 SVGAGI. CDR3 length: 13 amino acids. The ends were cut back, 2 bases at V and 1 base at J, with 6 bases in the middle. Authors' data handling: Nucleated cell number was recorded as an estimate derived from reference gene primer amplification. Only in-frame clones appear in the TCRdb table, and some are missing; sequencing was by immunoSEQ multiplex PCR. The DNA gave D and trimming, while V, J and clone size come from that table. The sample shows approximately 210,000 clones, roughly 90% of them seen only once. The receptor was isolated from a woman in her 30s who had recovered from COVID-19. The chain combines TRBV6-5 with TRBJ2-7; a weak D match, TRBD2 (5 bases). The sample was PBMCs or T cells enriched from blood (not recorded which). Written as DNA, the CDR3 is TGTGCCAGCAGTTACAGCGGTTCCTACGAGCAGTACTTC. Translating gives CASSYSGSYEQYF.